This is a list of T cell receptor beta chains from one sample in a study of human T cells and chemical hapten exposure. TCRdb re-derived calls from the 5' RACE reads in MiXCR, one entry per CDR3 protein. This table has fewer than 150,000 distinct CDR3 sequences, approximately 20% appearing once. The source of these receptors is a human donor in good health. Both conserved end residues are part of each CDR3. Each record gives: J gene, clone size, V gene, D gene, CDR3 protein, CDR3 DNA. A D gene is named only where the DNA matches it firmly. Part of the rows lack a size; the others show once, few, many or a class for expanded clones.

j_gene: TRBJ2-7; abundance: NA; v_gene: TRBV28; d_gene: NA; CDR3aa: CASSQIVPLYEQYF; CDR3nt: TGTGCCAGCAGTCAGATCGTTCCGCTTTACGAGCAGTACTTC
j_gene: TRBJ2-1; abundance: few; v_gene: TRBV12-3/TRBV12-4; d_gene: NA; CDR3aa: CASTWSTTGSGNEQFF; CDR3nt: TGTGCCAGCACTTGGAGCACGACTGGGTCCGGAAATGAGCAGTTCTTC
j_gene: TRBJ2-1; abundance: NA; v_gene: TRBV6-5; d_gene: TRBD2; CDR3aa: CASSTRTSGSFSEQFF; CDR3nt: TGTGCCAGCAGTACCAGGACTAGCGGGAGCTTCAGTGAGCAGTTCTTC
j_gene: TRBJ2-5; abundance: few; v_gene: TRBV15; d_gene: TRBD2; CDR3aa: CATSRGGSGSAETQYF; CDR3nt: TGTGCCACCAGCAGAGGCGGTAGCGGGAGTGCCGAGACCCAGTACTTC
j_gene: TRBJ2-6; abundance: NA; v_gene: TRBV5-1; d_gene: NA; CDR3aa: CASSINGNSTGHFTGANVLTF; CDR3nt: TGCGCCAGCAGCATAAACGGGAACAGCACGGGACACTTTACTGGGGCCAACGTCCTGACTTTC
j_gene: TRBJ2-7; abundance: few; v_gene: TRBV12-3/TRBV12-4; d_gene: NA; CDR3aa: CASSPGAAEQYF; CDR3nt: TGTGCCAGCAGTCCGGGGGCCGCCGAGCAGTACTTC
j_gene: TRBJ1-5; abundance: NA; v_gene: TRBV27; d_gene: NA; CDR3aa: CASSFVGPVEGPQHF; CDR3nt: TGTGCCAGCAGTTTTGTAGGACCGGTCGAAGGGCCCCAGCATTTT
j_gene: TRBJ2-1; abundance: NA; v_gene: TRBV7-9; d_gene: TRBD2; CDR3aa: CASSPRPGLVLSDNEQFF; CDR3nt: TGTGCCAGCAGCCCTCGTCCGGGACTAGTTTTGTCCGACAATGAGCAGTTCTTC
j_gene: TRBJ2-3; abundance: NA; v_gene: TRBV29-1; d_gene: NA; CDR3aa: CCTGVPGGPLGTDTQYF; CDR3nt: TGCTGCACAGGGGTCCCTGGGGGGCCCCTCGGCACAGATACGCAGTATTTT
j_gene: TRBJ1-5; abundance: few; v_gene: TRBV28; d_gene: NA; CDR3aa: CATLTGTSPRHDQPQHF; CDR3nt: TGTGCCACCCTGACAGGAACGTCCCCCCGTCATGATCAGCCCCAGCATTTT
j_gene: TRBJ2-1; abundance: few; v_gene: TRBV20-1; d_gene: TRBD2; CDR3aa: CSARLALAGGDIEQFF; CDR3nt: TGCAGTGCTAGGCTAGCCCTAGCGGGAGGGGATATTGAGCAGTTCTTC